Presented here are 26 T cell receptor beta chains from one specimen sequenced in a study of cytomegalovirus exposure and HLA in healthy donors. Primers for the PCR totalled 60 Vbeta and 13 Jbeta. Sequencing used immunoSEQ multiplex PCR; TCRdb keeps in-frame clones, though not all of them. Its table records 74,000 or so clones. The sample consisted of PBMCs. Receptors were obtained from a woman in her sixties or seventies in good health and CMV-seronegative.

The J gene is TRBJ2-7, the V gene TRBV28; D perhaps matches TRBD2 (5 bases). Per germline, CDR1 MDHEN and CDR2 SYDVKM. With 2 bases removed from V and 2 bases from J, the gap between germline ends came to 16 bases. CDR3 length: 16 amino acids. The DNA of the CDR3 is TGTGCCAGCAGTTTAATAGGCCTTAGCGCCGCCTACGAGCAGTACTTC. Translating gives CASSLIGLSAAYEQYF.

The chain is built from TRBV9 and TRBJ2-7, with 9 nucleotides matching TRBD1. The CDR3 extends over 16 amino acids. Germline V CDR1 and CDR2: SGDLS, YYNGEE. After removal of 3 bases from V and 5 bases from J, the junction contained 12 bases not matched to a gene. The CDR3 DNA follows: TGTGCCAGCAGCGCAACGGGACAGGGAAATTTCGACGAGCAGTACTTC. The encoded protein is CASSATGQGNFDEQYF.

V and J are TRBV4-3 and TRBJ2-2, with 12 bases lining up with TRBD2. V shed 4 bases and J 5 bases; nucleotides not matched to a gene: 14. The germline CDR1 and CDR2 sequences are LGHNA and YSLEER. This CDR3 comprises 19 residues. Here the CDR3 DNA reads TGCGCCAGCAGCCCATATGGACTAGCGGGATCTCCGGGGACCGGGGAGCTGTTTTTT. This translates into CASSPYGLAGSPGTGELFF.

The rearrangement links TRBV7-9 to TRBJ1-4; 7 bases line up with TRBD1. Germline V gene data show CDR1 as SEHNR and CDR2 as FQNEAQ (reference sequence). The CDR3 length is 12 residues. The V segment lost 7 bases and the J segment 5 bases; nucleotides outside the gene matches: 1. The CDR3 here is CASTRGNEKLFF. The CDR3 DNA is TGTGCCAGCACCAGGGGGAATGAAAAACTGTTTTTT.

The chain recombines TRBV14 with TRBJ1-6; D remains unclear. Germline-derived CDR1 and CDR2 are SGHDN and FVKESK. The ends were cut back, 5 bases at V and 4 bases at J, with 9 bases in the middle. The CDR3 is made up of 14 amino acids. In DNA, the CDR3 is TGTGCCAGCAGCATCAACAGTTATAATTCACCCCTCCACTTT. Amino acid sequence: CASSINSYNSPLHF.

A remark on this clone: Other DNA sequences in the sample encode the same CDR3. The chain uses TRBV19 and TRBJ2-7; 12 nucleotides match TRBD2. Germline CDR1 reads LNHDA; CDR2 reads SQIVND (reference sequence). The CDR3 runs to 15 residues. The ends lost 1 base at V and 2 bases at J; junction bases unmatched: 0. The CDR3: CASSIGTSGTYEQYF. As DNA, the CDR3 is TGTGCCAGTAGTATAGGGACTAGCGGGACCTACGAGCAGTACTTC. Looking up the rest from reference TRBV19 and TRBJ2-7 gives the full variable domain: DGGITQSPKYLFRKEGQNVTLSCEQNLNHDAMYWYRQDPGQGLRLIYYSQIVNDFQKGDIAEGYSVSREKKESFPLTVTSAQKNPTAFYLCASSIGTSGTYEQYFGPGTRLTVT.

The rearrangement links TRBV18 to TRBJ2-5; 7 bases agree with TRBD1. With V trimmed by 3 bases and J by 4 bases, 5 bases remained unmatched. Germline V lookup: CDR1 KGHSH, CDR2 LQKENI. The CDR3 length is 14 residues. The CDR3 nucleotides are TGTGCCAGCTCACCCGGGACAGCCTTAGAGACCCAGTACTTC. Residues: CASSPGTALETQYF.

This chain links TRBV6-5 with TRBJ2-2; D perhaps matches TRBD2 (6 bases). Germline values: CDR1 MNHEY, CDR2 SVGAGI. V lost 6 bases and J lost 7, with 18 bases in between. The CDR3 is 15 residues long. Here the CDR3 DNA reads TGTGCCAGCAGCCCTGTGTGGAGGGTTGACGGGGAGCTGTTTTTT. As protein: CASSPVWRVDGELFF.

V gene TRBV5-4 combines with J gene TRBJ2-5; 10 bases are a match to TRBD2. Losses at the gene ends were 6 bases for V and 4 bases for J; bases not matched to a gene: 6. Germline CDR1 and CDR2: SGHNT and YYREEE (reference sequence). This CDR3 spans 14 amino acids. The chain's CDR3 is CASKEREGGETQYF. The CDR3 DNA sequence: TGTGCCAGCAAGGAGCGGGAGGGCGGAGAGACCCAGTACTTC. The whole variable domain, filled in from reference TRBV5-4 and TRBJ2-5, reads ETGVTQSPTHLIKTRGQQVTLRCSSQSGHNTVSWYQQALGQGPQFIFQYYREEENGRGNFPPRFSGLQFPNYSSELNVNALELDDSALYLCASKEREGGETQYFGPGTRLLVL.

For the CDR3, the DNA is TGTGCCAGCAGACCACTACAAAACACCGGGGAGCTGTTTTTT. Translation gives CASRPLQNTGELFF. The rearrangement links TRBV6-4 to TRBJ2-2; D remains ambiguous. The CDR3 extends over 14 amino acids. Germline CDR1 reads MRHNA; CDR2 reads SNTAGT. The V gene lost 6 bases and the J gene lost 2 bases, with 10 bases spanning the gap.

The rearrangement links TRBV18 to TRBJ2-1; D is ambiguous. The CDR3 length is 13 residues. CDR1 KGHSH and CDR2 LQKENI come from the germline V gene. V was shortened by 2 bases and J by 5 bases, with 7 bases between the two germline ends. This CDR3 reads CASSPFRDNEQFF. For the CDR3, the DNA is TGTGCCAGCTCACCATTTAGAGACAATGAGCAGTTCTTC. The full variable domain, completed using reference TRBV18 and TRBJ2-1, is NAGVMQNPRHLVRRRGQEARLRCSPMKGHSHVYWYRQLPEEGLKFMVYLQKENIIDESGMPKERFSAEFPKEGPSILRIQQVVRGDSAAYFCASSPFRDNEQFFGPGTRLTVL.

V and J are TRBV19 and TRBJ2-5; perhaps TRBD1 as D (5 bases). The CDR3 sequence is 15 residues long. With 5 bases removed from V and 5 bases from J, the gap between germline ends came to 18 bases. Germline V gives CDR1 LNHDA, CDR2 SQIVND (reference sequence). The CDR3 nucleotides are TGTGCCAGTAGTGACCGCAGGGCCTCCTGGGAGACCCAGTACTTC. Amino acids: CASSDRRASWETQYF.

This chain uses TRBV28 with TRBJ2-2; 12 bases line up with TRBD2. This CDR3 has 16 amino acids. Germline-derived CDR1 and CDR2 are MDHEN and SYDVKM. Germline trimming cut 9 bases from V and 5 bases from J; bases unmatched to any gene: 10. The CDR3 bases are TGTGCCAGACGATCTAGCGGGAGGGCCGATACCGGGGAGCTGTTTTTT. Translating it yields CARRSSGRADTGELFF.

The rearrangement joins TRBV18 to TRBJ1-2, with TRBD1 matching over 7 bases. This CDR3 is 14 amino acids long. Trimming removed 4 bases from V and 3 bases from J; junction bases left unmatched: 5. The germline V gene encodes CDR1 KGHSH and CDR2 LQKENI. The CDR3 here is CASSLTGTDYGYTF. The CDR3, as DNA: TGTGCCAGCTCACTTACCGGGACAGACTATGGCTACACCTTC.

The chain employs TRBV28 and TRBJ2-7, with 8 bases fitting TRBD1. This CDR3 is built from 15 residues. Looked up from germline, CDR1 is MDHEN and CDR2 is SYDVKM. J was trimmed by 4 bases and V by 5 bases; bases with no gene match: 10. CDR3 bases: TGTGCCAGCAGTCCGACAGGGGATCCCTCTTACGAGCAGTACTTC. As protein: CASSPTGDPSYEQYF.

The chain employs TRBV6-6 and TRBJ2-3, with D possibly TRBD2 on 5 matching bases. Trimming shortened V by 1 base and J by 0 bases, and 11 bases separated the two germline ends. This CDR3 spans 16 amino acids. Germline V gene data show CDR1 as MNHNY and CDR2 as SVGAGI (reference sequence). The chain's CDR3 is CASSYFDYTSTDTQYF. The CDR3 DNA sequence: TGTGCCAGCAGTTACTTCGACTACACTAGCACAGATACGCAGTATTTT.

The rearrangement uses TRBV29-1 and TRBJ1-1; 10 bases align to TRBD1. Germline trimming cut 6 bases from V and 6 bases from J; bases unmatched to any gene: 7. The CDR3 is 13 amino acids. Germline V gene sequence: CDR1 SQVTM, CDR2 ANQGSEA. The chain's CDR3 is CSVVRQGAPEAFF. CDR3 in DNA: TGCAGCGTCGTAAGACAGGGGGCCCCTGAAGCTTTCTTT.

The V and J genes are TRBV6-1 and TRBJ2-5, with D possibly TRBD2 on 6 matching bases. This CDR3 has 18 amino acids. The germline V gene has CDR1 MNHNS and CDR2 SASEGT. V was trimmed by 4 bases and J by 4 bases, leaving 25 bases between them. The CDR3 DNA reads TGTGCCAGCAGTGGATTCCGAGGTCAGCGGGCTCGAGGAGAGACCCAGTACTTC. Protein sequence: CASSGFRGQRARGETQYF.

The rearrangement uses TRBV6-1 and TRBJ1-4; D not resolved. CDR3 length: 16 residues. Germline values: CDR1 MNHNS, CDR2 SASEGT. V was pared by 2 bases and J by 0 bases, with 10 bases between. CDR3 in DNA: TGTGCCAGCAGTGAAACTCTGGTTGCAACTAATGAAAAACTGTTTTTT. Protein product: CASSETLVATNEKLFF.

The genes are TRBV6-5 and TRBJ2-7, with 10 nucleotides matching TRBD2. Germline V gives CDR1 MNHEY, CDR2 SVGAGI. The CDR3 spans 15 residues. The V gene end was trimmed by 3 bases and the J gene end by 6 bases; junction bases not matched to a gene: 8. The DNA for the CDR3 is TGTGCCAGCAGTTATGCTAGCGGGAGCATCGTCGAGCAGTACTTC. Protein product: CASSYASGSIVEQYF.

The CDR3 sequence is CASSTATSGSYEQYF. In nucleotides, the CDR3 is TGTGCCAGCAGTACCGCGACTAGCGGGAGTTACGAGCAGTACTTC. V gene TRBV28 combines with J gene TRBJ2-7; 12 bases are shared with TRBD2. The CDR3 covers 15 residues. CDR1 MDHEN and CDR2 SYDVKM come from the germline V gene. V shed 5 bases and J 4 bases; nucleotides not matched to a gene: 6. Filled out from reference TRBV28 and TRBJ2-7, the complete variable domain reads DVKVTQSSRYLVKRTGEKVFLECVQDMDHENMFWYRQDPGLGLRLIYFSYDVKMKEKGDIPEGYSVSREKKERFSLILESASTNQTSMYLCASSTATSGSYEQYFGPGTRLTVT.

The chain combines TRBV2 with TRBJ2-1; TRBD2 is a possible D gene (5 bases). CDR1 and CDR2 (germline): SNHLY, FYNNEI. The CDR3 is 14 residues long. V lost 4 bases and J 3 bases, leaving 10 bases between the germline ends. The CDR3 DNA follows: TGTGCCAGCAGTGCGAGGGTCGGCTACAATGAGCAGTTCTTC. Its translation: CASSARVGYNEQFF.

As regards this clone: Sequence at one end of the junction differs from germline and may be a read error. Other DNA sequences in this sample translate to the same CDR3. This chain connects TRBV6-6 to TRBJ2-4; 8 bases match TRBD1. The CDR3 loop spans 14 amino acids. Germline CDR1 and CDR2: MNHNY and SVGAGI (reference sequence). The CDR3 nucleotides read TGTGCCAGCAGCCGGACAGGGACCAAAAACATCCAGTACTTC. Its translation is CASSRTGTKNIQYF.

The chain carries TRBV21-1 and TRBJ1-3; the table's TRBD1 call for D was not verified on the DNA. TRBV21-1 is marked as a pseudogene. The CDR3 is 17 amino acids. This CDR3 reads CASNKYRQGLSGNTIYF. In DNA, the CDR3 is TGTGCCAGCAATAAATATAGACAGGGGCTCTCTGGAAACACCATATATTTT.

This chain joins TRBV5-4 and TRBJ1-2; D is possibly TRBD1 (6 bases). Germline CDR1 reads SGHNT; CDR2 reads YYREEE (reference sequence). This CDR3 contains 16 residues. The germline V and J ends were trimmed by 0 bases and 3 bases, with 15 bases remaining between them. CDR3 in DNA: TGTGCCAGCAGCTTGGATGGGGGGGGCAGTTACTATGGCTACACCTTC. As protein: CASSLDGGGSYYGYTF.

Comments on this clone: Other DNA sequences from this sample encode an identical CDR3 as well. The chain joins TRBV4-3 to TRBJ2-5; 8 bases align to TRBD1. Per germline, CDR1 LGHNA and CDR2 YSLEER. V lost 3 bases and J lost 4; bases outside the gene matches: 13. The CDR3 is made up of 17 amino acids. The CDR3 coding sequence is TGCGCCAGCAGCCAGGATGACGTGACAGGGGTTGGAGAGACCCAGTACTTC. Translation gives CASSQDDVTGVGETQYF.